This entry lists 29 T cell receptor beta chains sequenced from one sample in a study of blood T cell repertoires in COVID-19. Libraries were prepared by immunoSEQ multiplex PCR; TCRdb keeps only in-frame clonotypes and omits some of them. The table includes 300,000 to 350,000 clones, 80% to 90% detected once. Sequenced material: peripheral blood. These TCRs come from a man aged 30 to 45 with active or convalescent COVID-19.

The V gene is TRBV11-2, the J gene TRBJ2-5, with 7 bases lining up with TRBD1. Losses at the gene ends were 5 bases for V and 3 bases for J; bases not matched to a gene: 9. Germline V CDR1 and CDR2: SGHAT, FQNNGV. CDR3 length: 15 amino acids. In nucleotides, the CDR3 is TGTGCCAGCAGCCCGGACAGGTCCTTCGAAGAGACCCAGTACTTC. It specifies CASSPDRSFEETQYF.

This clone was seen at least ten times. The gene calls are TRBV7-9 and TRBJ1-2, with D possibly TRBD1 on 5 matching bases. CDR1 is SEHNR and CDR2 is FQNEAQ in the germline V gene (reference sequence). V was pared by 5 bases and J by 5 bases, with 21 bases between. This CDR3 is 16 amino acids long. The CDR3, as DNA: TGTGCCAGCAGCCCACCCTCAAACGGAAGGGGATATGGCTACACCTTC. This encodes CASSPPSNGRGYGYTF.

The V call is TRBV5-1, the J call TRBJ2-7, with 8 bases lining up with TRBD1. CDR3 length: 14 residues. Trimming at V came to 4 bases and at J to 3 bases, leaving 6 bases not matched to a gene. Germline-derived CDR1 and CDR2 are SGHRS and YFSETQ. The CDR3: CASSMEGQGYEQYF. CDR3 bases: TGCGCCAGCAGCATGGAAGGACAGGGCTACGAGCAGTACTTC. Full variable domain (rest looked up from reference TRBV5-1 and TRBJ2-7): KAGVTQTPRYLIKTRGQQVTLSCSPISGHRSVSWYQQTPGQGLQFLFEYFSETQRNKGNFPGRFSGRQFSNSRSEMNVSTLELGDSALYLCASSMEGQGYEQYFGPGTRLTVT.

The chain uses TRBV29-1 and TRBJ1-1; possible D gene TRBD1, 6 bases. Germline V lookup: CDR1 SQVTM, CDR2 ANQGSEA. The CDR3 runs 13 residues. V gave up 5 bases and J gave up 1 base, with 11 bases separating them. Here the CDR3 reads CSVTTGGNTEAFF. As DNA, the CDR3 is TGCAGCGTTACGACAGGCGGGAACACTGAAGCTTTCTTT. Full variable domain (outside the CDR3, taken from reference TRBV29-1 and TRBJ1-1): SAVISQKPSRDICQRGTSLTIQCQVDSQVTMMFWYRQQPGQSLTLIATANQGSEATYESGFVIDKFPISRPNLTFSTLTVSNMSPEDSSIYLCSVTTGGNTEAFFGQGTRLTVV.

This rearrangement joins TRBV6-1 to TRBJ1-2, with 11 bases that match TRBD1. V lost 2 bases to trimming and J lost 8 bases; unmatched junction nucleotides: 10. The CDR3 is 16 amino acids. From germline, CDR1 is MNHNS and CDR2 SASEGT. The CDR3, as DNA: TGTGCCAGCAGTGAACAGGCTGGACAGGGGGCGGACGGCTACACCTTC. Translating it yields CASSEQAGQGADGYTF.

CDR3 amino acids: CASSQGVSGYEQYF. Written as DNA, the CDR3 is TGTGCCAGCAGTCAGGGGGTATCGGGGTACGAGCAGTACTTC. This rearrangement joins TRBV7-7 to TRBJ2-7; TRBD1 matches 7 bases. The germline V gene encodes CDR1 SSHAT and CDR2 FNYEAQ (reference sequence). After removal of 6 bases from V and 4 bases from J, the junction contained 9 bases not matched to a gene. This CDR3 is built from 14 residues.

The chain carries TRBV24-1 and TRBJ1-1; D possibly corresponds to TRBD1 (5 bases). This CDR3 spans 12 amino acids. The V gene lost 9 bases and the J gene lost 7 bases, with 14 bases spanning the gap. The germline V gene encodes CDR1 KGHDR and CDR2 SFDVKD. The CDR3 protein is CATRDVGGEAFF. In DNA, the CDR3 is TGTGCCACCCGGGACGTGGGAGGTGAAGCTTTCTTT.

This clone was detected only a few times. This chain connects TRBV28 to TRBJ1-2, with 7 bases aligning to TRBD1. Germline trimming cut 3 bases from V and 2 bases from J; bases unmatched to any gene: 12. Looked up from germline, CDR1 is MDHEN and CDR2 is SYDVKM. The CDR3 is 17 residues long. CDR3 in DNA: TGTGCCAGCAGTTTTACCCAGGGGGGAACTGGAAACTATGGCTACACCTTC. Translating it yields CASSFTQGGTGNYGYTF.

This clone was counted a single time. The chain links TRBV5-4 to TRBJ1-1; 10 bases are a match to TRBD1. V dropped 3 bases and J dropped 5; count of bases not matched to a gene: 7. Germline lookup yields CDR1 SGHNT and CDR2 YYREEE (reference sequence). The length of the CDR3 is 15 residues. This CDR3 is CASSWDRGETTEAFF. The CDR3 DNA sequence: TGTGCCAGCAGCTGGGACAGGGGCGAGACGACTGAAGCTTTCTTT.

The CDR3 nucleotides read TGTGCCAGCAGCCCGGGACTAGCGGGAGGCACAGATACGCAGTATTTT. Amino acid sequence: CASSPGLAGGTDTQYF. This chain uses TRBV5-4 with TRBJ2-3; 14 bases match TRBD2. This CDR3 contains 16 residues. CDR1 and CDR2 (germline): SGHNT, YYREEE (reference sequence). Losses at the gene ends were 4 bases for V and 1 base for J; bases not matched to a gene: 2.

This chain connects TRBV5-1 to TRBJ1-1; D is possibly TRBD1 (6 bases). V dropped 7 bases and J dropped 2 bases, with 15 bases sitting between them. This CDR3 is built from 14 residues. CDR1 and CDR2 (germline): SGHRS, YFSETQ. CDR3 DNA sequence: TGCGCCAGCTCCGTTGGGGGCCTAAACACTGAAGCTTTCTTT. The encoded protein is CASSVGGLNTEAFF. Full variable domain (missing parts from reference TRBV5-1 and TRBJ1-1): KAGVTQTPRYLIKTRGQQVTLSCSPISGHRSVSWYQQTPGQGLQFLFEYFSETQRNKGNFPGRFSGRQFSNSRSEMNVSTLELGDSALYLCASSVGGLNTEAFFGQGTRLTVV.

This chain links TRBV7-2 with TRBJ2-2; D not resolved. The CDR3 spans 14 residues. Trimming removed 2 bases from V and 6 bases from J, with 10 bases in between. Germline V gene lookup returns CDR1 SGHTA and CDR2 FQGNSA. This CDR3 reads CASSLLLGPGELFF. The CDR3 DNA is TGTGCCAGCAGCTTACTCCTAGGCCCCGGGGAGCTGTTTTTT.

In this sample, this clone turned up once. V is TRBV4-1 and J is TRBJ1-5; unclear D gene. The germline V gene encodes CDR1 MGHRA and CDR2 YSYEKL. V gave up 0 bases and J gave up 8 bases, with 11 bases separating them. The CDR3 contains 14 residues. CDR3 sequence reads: CASSQEGPGKPQHF. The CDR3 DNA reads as TGCGCCAGCAGCCAAGAGGGCCCGGGGAAGCCCCAGCATTTT.

CDR3 sequence (DNA): TGTGCCAGCAGTTTACAGGGTATCAATCAGCCCCAGCATTTT. Translated: CASSLQGINQPQHF. The J gene is TRBJ1-5, the V gene TRBV6-5; perhaps TRBD1 as D (6 bases). CDR1 and CDR2 from the germline V gene are MNHEY and SVGAGI. This CDR3 has 14 residues. V gave up 4 bases and J gave up 3 bases, with 10 bases separating them.

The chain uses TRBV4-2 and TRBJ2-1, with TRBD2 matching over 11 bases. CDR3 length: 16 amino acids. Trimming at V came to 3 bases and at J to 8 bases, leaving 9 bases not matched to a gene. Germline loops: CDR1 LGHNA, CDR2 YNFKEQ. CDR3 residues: CASSHLSGRARDEQFF. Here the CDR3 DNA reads TGTGCCAGCAGCCACCTTAGCGGGAGGGCCAGGGATGAGCAGTTCTTC.

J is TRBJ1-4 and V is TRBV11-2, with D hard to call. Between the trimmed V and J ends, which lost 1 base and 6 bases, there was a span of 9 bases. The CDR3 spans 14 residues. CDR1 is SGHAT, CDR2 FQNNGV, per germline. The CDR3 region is CASSLVLEDEKLFF. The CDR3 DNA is TGTGCCAGCAGCTTAGTCTTGGAGGATGAAAAACTGTTTTTT.

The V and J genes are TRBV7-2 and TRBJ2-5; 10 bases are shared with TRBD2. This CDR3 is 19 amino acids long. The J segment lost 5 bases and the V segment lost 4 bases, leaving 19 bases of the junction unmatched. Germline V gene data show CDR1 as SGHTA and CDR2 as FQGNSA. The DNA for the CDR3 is TGTGCCAGCAGCTCCCGGGGAGCGGGAGGGGGATCATGGGGGGAGACCCAGTACTTC. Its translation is CASSSRGAGGGSWGETQYF.

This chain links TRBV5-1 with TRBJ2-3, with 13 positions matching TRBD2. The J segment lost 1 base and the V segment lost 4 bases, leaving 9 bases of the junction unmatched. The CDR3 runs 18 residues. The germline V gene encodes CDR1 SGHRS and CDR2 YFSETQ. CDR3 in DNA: TGCGCCAGCAGCCTCAGACTAGCGGGAGGCTACGGCACAGATACGCAGTATTTT. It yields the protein CASSLRLAGGYGTDTQYF.

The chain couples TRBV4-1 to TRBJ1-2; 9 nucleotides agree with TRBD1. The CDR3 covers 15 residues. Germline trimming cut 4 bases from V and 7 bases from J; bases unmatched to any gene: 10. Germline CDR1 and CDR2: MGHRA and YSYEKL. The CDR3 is CASSLPGQGIGGYTF. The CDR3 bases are TGCGCCAGCAGCCTTCCGGGACAGGGAATTGGTGGCTACACCTTC.

The CDR3 here is CASSLLPEGHIQYF. Here the CDR3 DNA reads TGTGCCAGCAGCTTACTCCCAGAGGGCCACATTCAGTACTTC. The V call is TRBV11-3, the J call TRBJ2-4; possible D gene TRBD2, 5 bases. Trimming shortened V by 2 bases and J by 8 bases, and 13 bases separated the two germline ends. The CDR3 extends over 14 amino acids. CDR1 is SGHNT, CDR2 YENEEA, per germline.

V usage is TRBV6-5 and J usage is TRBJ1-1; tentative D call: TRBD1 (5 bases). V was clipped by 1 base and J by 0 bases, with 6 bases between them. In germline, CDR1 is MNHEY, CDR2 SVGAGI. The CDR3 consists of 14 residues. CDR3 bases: TGTGCCAGCAGTTACTACAGGTTGAACACTGAAGCTTTCTTT. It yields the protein CASSYYRLNTEAFF.

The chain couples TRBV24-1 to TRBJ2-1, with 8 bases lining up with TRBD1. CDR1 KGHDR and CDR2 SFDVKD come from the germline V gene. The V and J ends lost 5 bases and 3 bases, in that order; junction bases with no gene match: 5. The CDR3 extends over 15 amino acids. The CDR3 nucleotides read TGTGCCACCAGTGGAGACAGGGGCCTCTACAATGAGCAGTTCTTC. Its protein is CATSGDRGLYNEQFF.

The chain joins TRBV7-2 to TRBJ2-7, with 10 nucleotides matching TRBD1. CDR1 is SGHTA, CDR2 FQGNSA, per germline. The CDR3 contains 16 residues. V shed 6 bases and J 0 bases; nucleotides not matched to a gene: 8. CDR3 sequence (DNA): TGTGCCAGCAGTGTAGGACAGGGGGGAAGCTCCTACGAGCAGTACTTC. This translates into CASSVGQGGSSYEQYF.

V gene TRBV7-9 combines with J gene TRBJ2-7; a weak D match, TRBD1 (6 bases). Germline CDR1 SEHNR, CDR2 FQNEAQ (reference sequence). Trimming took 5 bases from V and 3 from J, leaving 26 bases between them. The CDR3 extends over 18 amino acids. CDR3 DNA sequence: TGTGCCAGCAGCCCCAGGCAGGGACAACCCCTTGTGGACTACGAGCAGTACTTC. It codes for CASSPRQGQPLVDYEQYF.

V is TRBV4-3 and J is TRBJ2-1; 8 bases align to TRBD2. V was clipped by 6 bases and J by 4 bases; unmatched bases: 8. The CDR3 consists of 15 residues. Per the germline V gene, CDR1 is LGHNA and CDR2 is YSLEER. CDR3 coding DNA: TGCGCCAGCAGGCTCAGCGGGAGTGGATACAATGAGCAGTTCTTC. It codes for CASRLSGSGYNEQFF.

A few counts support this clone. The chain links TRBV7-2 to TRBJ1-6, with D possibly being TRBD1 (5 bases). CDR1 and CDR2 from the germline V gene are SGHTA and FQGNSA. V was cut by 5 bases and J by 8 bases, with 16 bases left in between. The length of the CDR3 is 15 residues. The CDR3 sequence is CASSPGRASYSPLHF. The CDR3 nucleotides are TGTGCCAGCAGCCCCGGCAGGGCAAGTTATTCACCCCTCCACTTT.

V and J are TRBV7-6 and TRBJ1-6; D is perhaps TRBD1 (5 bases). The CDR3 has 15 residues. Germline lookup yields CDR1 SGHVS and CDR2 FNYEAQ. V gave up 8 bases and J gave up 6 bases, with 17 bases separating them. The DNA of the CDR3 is TGTGCCAGCGGGGGAGGGCAGGGCGGTAATTCACCCCTCCACTTT. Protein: CASGGGQGGNSPLHF.

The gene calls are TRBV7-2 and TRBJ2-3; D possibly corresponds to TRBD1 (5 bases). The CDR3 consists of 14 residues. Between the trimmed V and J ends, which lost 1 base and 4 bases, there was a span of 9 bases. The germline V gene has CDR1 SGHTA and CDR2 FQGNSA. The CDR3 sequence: CASSLVRVPDTQYF. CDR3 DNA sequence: TGTGCCAGCAGCTTAGTCAGGGTACCAGATACGCAGTATTTT.

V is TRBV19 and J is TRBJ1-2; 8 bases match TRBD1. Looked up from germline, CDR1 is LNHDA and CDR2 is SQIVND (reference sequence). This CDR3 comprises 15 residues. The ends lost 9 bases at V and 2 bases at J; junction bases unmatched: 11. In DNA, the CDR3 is TGTGCCAGCAATCCGGGACAGGATAGGAACTATGGCTACACCTTC. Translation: CASNPGQDRNYGYTF.